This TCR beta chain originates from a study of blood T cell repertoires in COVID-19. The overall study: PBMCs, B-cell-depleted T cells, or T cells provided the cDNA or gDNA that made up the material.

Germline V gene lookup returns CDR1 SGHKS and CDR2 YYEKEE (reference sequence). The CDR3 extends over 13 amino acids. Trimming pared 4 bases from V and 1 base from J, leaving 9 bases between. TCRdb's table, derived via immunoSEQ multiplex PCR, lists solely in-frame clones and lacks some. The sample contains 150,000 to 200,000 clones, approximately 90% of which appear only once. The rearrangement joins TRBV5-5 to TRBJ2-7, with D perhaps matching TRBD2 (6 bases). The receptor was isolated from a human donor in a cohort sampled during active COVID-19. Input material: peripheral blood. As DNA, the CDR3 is TGTGCCAGCAGCATTGGGGGGTCCTACGAGCAGTACTTC. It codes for CASSIGGSYEQYF. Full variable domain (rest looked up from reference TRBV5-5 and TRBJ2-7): DAGVTQSPTHLIKTRGQQVTLRCSPISGHKSVSWYQQVLGQGPQFIFQYYEKEERGRGNFPDRFSARQFPNYSSELNVNALLLGDSALYLCASSIGGSYEQYFGPGTRLTVT.